This T cell receptor (beta chain) was identified during a study of cytotoxic CD8 clonotypes in ibrutinib-treated CLL. Here immunoSEQ multiplex PCR was the method, and the copy in TCRdb shows in-frame clones only, minus some. The data contain around 330,000 clones, 67% of them singletons. The CDR3 length is 11 residues. V shed 7 bases and J shed 0 bases, with 4 bases lying between them. Germline V lookup: CDR1 SGHTA, CDR2 FQGNSA. This sample comprised PBMCs, obtained after 36 months of ibrutinib treatment. The V call is TRBV7-2, the J call TRBJ2-7; D is ambiguous. This clonotype was obtained from a human donor with chronic lymphocytic leukemia. For the CDR3, the DNA is TGTGCCAGCACCAGCTCCTACGAGCAGTACTTC. Its protein product is CASTSSYEQYF.